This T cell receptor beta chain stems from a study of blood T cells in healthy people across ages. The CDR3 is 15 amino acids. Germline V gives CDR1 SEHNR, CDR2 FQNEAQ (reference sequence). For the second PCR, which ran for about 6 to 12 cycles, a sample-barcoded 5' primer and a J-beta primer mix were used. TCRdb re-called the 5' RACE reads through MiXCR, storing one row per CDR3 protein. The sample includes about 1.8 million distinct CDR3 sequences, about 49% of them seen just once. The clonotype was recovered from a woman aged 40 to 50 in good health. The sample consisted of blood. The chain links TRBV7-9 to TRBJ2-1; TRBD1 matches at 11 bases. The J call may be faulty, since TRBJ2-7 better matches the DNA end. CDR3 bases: TGTGCCAGCAGCTCGGGACAGGGGGGAGTGAGGGAGCAGTACTTC. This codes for CASSSGQGGVREQYF.